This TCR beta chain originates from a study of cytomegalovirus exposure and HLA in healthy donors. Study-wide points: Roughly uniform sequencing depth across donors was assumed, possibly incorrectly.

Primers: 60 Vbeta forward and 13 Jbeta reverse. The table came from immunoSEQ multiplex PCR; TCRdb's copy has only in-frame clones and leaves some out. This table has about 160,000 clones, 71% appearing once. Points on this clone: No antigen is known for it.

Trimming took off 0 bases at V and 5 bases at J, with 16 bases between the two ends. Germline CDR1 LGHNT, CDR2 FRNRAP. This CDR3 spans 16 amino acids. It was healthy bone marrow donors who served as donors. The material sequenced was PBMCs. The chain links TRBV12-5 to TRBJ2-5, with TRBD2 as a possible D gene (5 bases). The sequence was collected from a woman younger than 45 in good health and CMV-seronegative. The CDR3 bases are TGTGCTAGTGGTTTGGTAACGGTCGGAGGCCGGGAGACCCAGTACTTC. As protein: CASGLVTVGGRETQYF.